The clone carrying this TCR beta chain was picked up many times. The antigen is not known. V was cut by 1 base and J by 8 bases, with 15 bases left in between. CDR3 size: 14 residues. The germline gives CDR1 SGHNT, CDR2 YYREEE (reference sequence). As the method for making TCR beta libraries, quantitative 5'-RACE with molecular barcodes was used. MiXCR, applied by TCRdb to the 5' RACE reads, yields one record per CDR3 protein. The sample yields hundreds of thousands of distinct CDR3 sequences, 8% to 10% seen once. The data belong to a study of CD8 T cells in ankylosing spondylitis. General study results and limits: Reportedly, matched ankylosing spondylitis synovial fluid was significantly enriched for disease-linked clones.

The V and J genes are TRBV5-4 and TRBJ1-1; no clear D gene. Material: blood, either unsorted or a sorted T cell fraction (not recorded which). The clonotype was recovered from a female donor with ankylosing spondylitis or in good health (not recorded which). CDR3 amino acids: CASSLFSTGSEAFF. The CDR3 nucleotides read TGTGCCAGCAGCTTGTTTAGTACGGGTTCGGAAGCTTTCTTT.